The TCR beta chain described here comes from a study of beta chain features in type 1 diabetes. In germline, CDR1 is SGHRS, CDR2 YFSETQ. This CDR3 contains 14 residues. Trimming at V came to 5 bases and at J to 8 bases, leaving 7 bases not matched to a gene. There are a few counts of this clone. Its specificity is unknown. Sequenced material consisted of expressed TCRB transcripts (all of the isolated RNA was reverse transcribed). The assay was immunoSEQ multiplex PCR, and TCRdb's table has in-frame clones only and misses some. The sample consists of a few hundred thousand clones, roughly a tenth of them appearing once. General study findings and limits: TCRB CDR3 length was moderately but significantly reduced in all four CD4+ subsets of Type 1 diabetes patients. Insertion counts at VDJ junctions were lower in type 1 diabetes patients, who also showed more deletions there.

This sequence was found in a man aged 25 to 40 with type 1 diabetes. The J gene is TRBJ2-6, the V gene TRBV5-1, with TRBD2 identical over 7 bases. The sample comprised central memory CD4+ T cells from blood. The CDR3 DNA reads TGCGCCAGCAGTAACGGGGAGGGAACCAACGTCCTGACTTTC. Protein: CASSNGEGTNVLTF. Drawing the rest from reference TRBV5-1 and TRBJ2-6, the complete variable domain is KAGVTQTPRYLIKTRGQQVTLSCSPISGHRSVSWYQQTPGQGLQFLFEYFSETQRNKGNFPGRFSGRQFSNSRSEMNVSTLELGDSALYLCASSNGEGTNVLTFGAGSRLTVL.